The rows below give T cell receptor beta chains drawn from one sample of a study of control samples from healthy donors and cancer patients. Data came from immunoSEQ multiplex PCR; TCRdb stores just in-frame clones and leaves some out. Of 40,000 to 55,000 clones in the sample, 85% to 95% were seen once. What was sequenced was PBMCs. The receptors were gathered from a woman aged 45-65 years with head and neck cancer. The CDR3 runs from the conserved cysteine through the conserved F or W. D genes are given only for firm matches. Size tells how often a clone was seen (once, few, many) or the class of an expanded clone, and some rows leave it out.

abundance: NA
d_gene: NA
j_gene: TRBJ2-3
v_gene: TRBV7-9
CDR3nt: TGTGCCAGCAGATATTTTTCGGGCGGGGTAAGCACAGATACGCAGTATTTT
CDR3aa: CASRYFSGGVSTDTQYF

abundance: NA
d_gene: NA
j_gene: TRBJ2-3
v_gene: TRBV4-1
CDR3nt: TGCGCCAGCAGCCGGGGGATCACAGATACGCAGTATTTT
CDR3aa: CASSRGITDTQYF

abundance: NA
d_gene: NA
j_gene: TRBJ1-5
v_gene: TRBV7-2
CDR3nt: TGTGCCAGCAGCTTATTCGGGGGTAGCAATCAGCCCCAGCATTTT
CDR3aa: CASSLFGGSNQPQHF

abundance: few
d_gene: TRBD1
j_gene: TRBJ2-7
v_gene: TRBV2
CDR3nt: TGTGCCAGCAGTGATCGGGACAGTCGCCCGTACTTC
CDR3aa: CASSDRDSRPYF

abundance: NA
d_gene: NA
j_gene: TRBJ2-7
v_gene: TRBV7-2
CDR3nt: TGTGCCAGCAGCTTAGACCTGACGGGACTCTACGAGCAGTACTTC
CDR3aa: CASSLDLTGLYEQYF

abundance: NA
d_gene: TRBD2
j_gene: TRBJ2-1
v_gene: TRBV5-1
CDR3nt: TGCGCCAGCAGCTCGCCTAGCGGAGAGTACAATGAGCAGTTCTTC
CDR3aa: CASSSPSGEYNEQFF

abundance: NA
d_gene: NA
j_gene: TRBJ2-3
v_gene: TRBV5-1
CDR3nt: TGCGCCAGCAGCTTACTTCTAACGGGGTCCGGAGATACGCAGTATTTT
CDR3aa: CASSLLLTGSGDTQYF

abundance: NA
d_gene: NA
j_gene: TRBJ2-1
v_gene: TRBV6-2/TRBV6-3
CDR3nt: TGTGCCAGCAGTTTTTACAATGAGCAGTTCTTC
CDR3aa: CASSFYNEQFF

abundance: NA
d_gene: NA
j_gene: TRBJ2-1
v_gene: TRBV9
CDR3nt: TGTGCCAGCAGCGTAGGATCCTGGGGCTACAATGAGCAGTTCTTC
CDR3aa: CASSVGSWGYNEQFF

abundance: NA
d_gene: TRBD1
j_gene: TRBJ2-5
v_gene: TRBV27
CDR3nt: TGTGCCAGCAGAAACAGGGGGGAGACCCAGTACTTC
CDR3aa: CASRNRGETQYF

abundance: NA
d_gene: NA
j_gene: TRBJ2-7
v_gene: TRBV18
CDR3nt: TGTGCCAGCTCACCACCGAGCAGGGTCTACGAGCAGTACTTC
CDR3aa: CASSPPSRVYEQYF

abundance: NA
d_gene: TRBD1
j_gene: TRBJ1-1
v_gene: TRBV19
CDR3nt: TGTGCCAGTAGTCCGGACAGGGCCATGAACACTGAAGCTTTCTTT
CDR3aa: CASSPDRAMNTEAFF

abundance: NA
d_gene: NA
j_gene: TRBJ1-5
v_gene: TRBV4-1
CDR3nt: TGCGCCAGCAGCCAAGAGCCTTATAGCAATCAGCCCCAGCATTTT
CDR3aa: CASSQEPYSNQPQHF

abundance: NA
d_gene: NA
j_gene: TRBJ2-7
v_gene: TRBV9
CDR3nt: TGTGCCAGCAGCGTAGCCCCGGGACCGGACTACGAGCAGTACTTC
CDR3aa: CASSVAPGPDYEQYF

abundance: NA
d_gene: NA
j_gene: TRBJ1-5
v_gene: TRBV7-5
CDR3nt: TGTGCCAGAAGCTTAGAGCTTTGGGGAAGTTTCGATCAGCCCCAGCATTTT
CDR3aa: CARSLELWGSFDQPQHF

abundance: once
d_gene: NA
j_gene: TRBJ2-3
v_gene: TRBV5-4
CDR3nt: TGTGCCAGCAGTCCCGCTCCAACATACTCTAGCACAGATACGCAGTATTTT
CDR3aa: CASSPAPTYSSTDTQYF

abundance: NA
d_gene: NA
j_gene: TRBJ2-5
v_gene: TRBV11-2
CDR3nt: TGTGCCAGCAGCTTACAGACACAAGAGACCCAGTACTTC
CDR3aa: CASSLQTQETQYF

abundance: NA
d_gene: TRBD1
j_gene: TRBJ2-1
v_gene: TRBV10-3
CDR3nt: TGTGCCATCAGTGGTTTTGGGACAGGGTATGTAAATGAGCAGTTCTTC
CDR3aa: CAISGFGTGYVNEQFF

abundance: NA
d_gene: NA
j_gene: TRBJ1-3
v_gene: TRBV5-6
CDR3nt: TGTGCCAGCAGCTTGGAGATGAGACAGGGAAACACCATATATTTT
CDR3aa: CASSLEMRQGNTIYF

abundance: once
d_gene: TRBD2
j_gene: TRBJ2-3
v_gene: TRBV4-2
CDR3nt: TGTGCCAGCAGCCATCGGGAGCGGGAAAGTAGGGATACGCAGTATTTT
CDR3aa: CASSHRERESRDTQYF

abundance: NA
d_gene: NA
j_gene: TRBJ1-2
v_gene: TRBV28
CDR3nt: TGTGCCAGCAGGGCCCCACAGGGAGGGGATGGCTACACCTTC
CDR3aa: CASRAPQGGDGYTF

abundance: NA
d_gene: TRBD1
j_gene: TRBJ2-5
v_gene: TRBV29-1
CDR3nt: TGCAGCGTCGGGACAGGGGGAGAGACCCAGTACTTC
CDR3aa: CSVGTGGETQYF

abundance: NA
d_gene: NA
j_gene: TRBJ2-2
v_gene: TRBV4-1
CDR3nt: TGCGCCAGCAGCCAAGGGGGCGGGGAGCTGTTTTTT
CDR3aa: CASSQGGGELFF

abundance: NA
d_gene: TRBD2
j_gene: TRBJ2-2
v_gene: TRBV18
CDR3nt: TGTGCCAGCTCACCTACACGGCAGGGCTATAGCGGGAGCGGTACCGGGGAGCTGTTTTTT
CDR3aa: CASSPTRQGYSGSGTGELFF

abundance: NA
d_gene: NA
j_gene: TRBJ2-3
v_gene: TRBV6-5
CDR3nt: TGTGCCAGCAGTAGGAGTGGTGTGAGCACAGATACGCAGTATTTT
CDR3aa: CASSRSGVSTDTQYF

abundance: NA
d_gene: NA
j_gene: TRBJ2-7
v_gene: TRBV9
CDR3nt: TGTGCCAGCAGCCCCCAAGCGAGCTCCTACGAGCAGTACTTC
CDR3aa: CASSPQASSYEQYF

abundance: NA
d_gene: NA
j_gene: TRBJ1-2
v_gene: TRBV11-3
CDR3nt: TGTGCCAGCAGCTTAGAATTGGGAAGTAGCTATGGCTACACCTTC
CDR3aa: CASSLELGSSYGYTF

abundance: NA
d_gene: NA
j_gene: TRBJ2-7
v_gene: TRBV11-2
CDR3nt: TGTGCCAGCAGCTCCCAGCATTTAGCGGATCTAAGCTCCTACGAGCAGTACTTC
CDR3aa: CASSSQHLADLSSYEQYF

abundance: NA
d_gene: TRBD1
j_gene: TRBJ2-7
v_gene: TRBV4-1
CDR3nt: TGCGCCAGCAGCCAAGATCCGGGGACAGGTCGATCTCAGCACTTC
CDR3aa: CASSQDPGTGRSQHF

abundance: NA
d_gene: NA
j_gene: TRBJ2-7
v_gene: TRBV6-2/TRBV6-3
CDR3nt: TGTGCCAGCAGTTACGGGGGGTTATTCTACGAGCAGTACTTC
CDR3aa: CASSYGGLFYEQYF

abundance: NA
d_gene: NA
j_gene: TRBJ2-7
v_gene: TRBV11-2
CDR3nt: TGTGCCAGCAGCTTATTGGCGAGCTCCTACGAGCAGTACTTC
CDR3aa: CASSLLASSYEQYF

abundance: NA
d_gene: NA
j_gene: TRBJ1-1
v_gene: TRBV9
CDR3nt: TGTGCCAGCAGCCCCCGCCAGGCGCTGAACACTGAAGCTTTCTTT
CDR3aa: CASSPRQALNTEAFF

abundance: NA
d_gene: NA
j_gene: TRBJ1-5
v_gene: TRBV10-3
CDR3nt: TGTGCCATCAGTGAGTCGGAGGGGCAGCCCCAGCATTTT
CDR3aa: CAISESEGQPQHF

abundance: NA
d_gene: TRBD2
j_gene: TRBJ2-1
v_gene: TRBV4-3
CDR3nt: TGCGCCAGCAGCCAAGAAGGAGGACTAGCGGGAGAGAATGAGCAGTTCTTC
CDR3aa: CASSQEGGLAGENEQFF

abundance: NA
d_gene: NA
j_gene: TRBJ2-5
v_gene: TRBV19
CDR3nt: TGTGCCAGTAGAGATTGGGGCAGCCAAGAGACCCAGTACTTC
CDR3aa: CASRDWGSQETQYF

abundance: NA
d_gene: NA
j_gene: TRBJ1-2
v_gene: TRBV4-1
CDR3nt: TGCGCCAGCAGCCAGAGGGAACTCGGGGGCTACACCTTC
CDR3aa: CASSQRELGGYTF

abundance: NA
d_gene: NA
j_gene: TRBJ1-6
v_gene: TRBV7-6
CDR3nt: TGTGCCAGCAGCTCCAGGGGCTCCTATAATTCACCCCTCCACTTT
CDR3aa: CASSSRGSYNSPLHF

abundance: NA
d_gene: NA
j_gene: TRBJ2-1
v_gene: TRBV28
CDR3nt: TGTGCCACCTCTCCTCCAGCAGGGGTAAATGAGCAGTTCTTC
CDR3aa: CATSPPAGVNEQFF

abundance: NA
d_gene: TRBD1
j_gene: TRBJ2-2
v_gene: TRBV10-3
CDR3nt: TGTGCCATCAGTGAACCGGGACAGTGGACCGGGGAGCTGTTTTTT
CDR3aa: CAISEPGQWTGELFF

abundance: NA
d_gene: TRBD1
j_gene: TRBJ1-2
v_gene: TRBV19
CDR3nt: TGTGCCAGTAGCCCCAGGGGGTTAATCTATGGCTACACCTTC
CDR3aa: CASSPRGLIYGYTF

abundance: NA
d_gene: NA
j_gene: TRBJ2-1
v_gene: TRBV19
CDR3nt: TGTGCCAGTAGTATAGATGAGGGTGCGGATGAGCAGTTCTTC
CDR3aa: CASSIDEGADEQFF

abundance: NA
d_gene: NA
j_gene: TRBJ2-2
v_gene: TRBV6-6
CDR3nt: TGTGCCAGCAGTTACTCTAGCGCCGGCGGGGAGCTGTTTTTT
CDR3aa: CASSYSSAGGELFF

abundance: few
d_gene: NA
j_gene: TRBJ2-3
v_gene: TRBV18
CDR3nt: TGTGCCAGCTCACCCACAGGGCCTAGCACAGATACGCAGTATTTT
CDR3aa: CASSPTGPSTDTQYF

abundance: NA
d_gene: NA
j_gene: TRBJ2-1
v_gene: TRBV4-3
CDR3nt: TGCGCCAGCAGCCAAGAGTGGCGGGGCTCCTACAATGAGCAGTTCTTC
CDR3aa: CASSQEWRGSYNEQFF

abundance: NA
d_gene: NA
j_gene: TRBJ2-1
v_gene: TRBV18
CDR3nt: TGTGCCAGCTCACTGCGGGCTAATCTCGAGAATGAGCAGTTCTTC
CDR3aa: CASSLRANLENEQFF

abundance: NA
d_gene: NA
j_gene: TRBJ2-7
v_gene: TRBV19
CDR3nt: TGTGCCAGTAGTATAGAAGCGCAGGACGAGCAGTACTTC
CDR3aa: CASSIEAQDEQYF

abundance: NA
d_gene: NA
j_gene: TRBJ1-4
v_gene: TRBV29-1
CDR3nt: TGCAGCGTTGAAGAGTACGGTATTTACGAAAAACTGTTTTTT
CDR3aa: CSVEEYGIYEKLFF

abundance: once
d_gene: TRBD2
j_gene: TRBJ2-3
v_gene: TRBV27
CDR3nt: TGTGCCAGCAGCCAACTAGCGGGAGGGTACACAGATACGCAGTATTTT
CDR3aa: CASSQLAGGYTDTQYF

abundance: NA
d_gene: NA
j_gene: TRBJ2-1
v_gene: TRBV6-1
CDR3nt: TGTGCCAGCAGTGAATGGGGCGGGGAAAGCTCCTACAATGAGCAGTTCTTC
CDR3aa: CASSEWGGESSYNEQFF

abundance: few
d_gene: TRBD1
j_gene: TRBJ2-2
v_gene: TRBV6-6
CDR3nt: TGTGCCAGCAGTCCGACAGGGATGAACACCGGGGAGCTGTTTTTT
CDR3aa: CASSPTGMNTGELFF

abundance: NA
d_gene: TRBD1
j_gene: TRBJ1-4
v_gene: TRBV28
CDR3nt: TGTGCCAGCAGTTCGACAGGGGGCATTGAAAAACTGTTTTTT
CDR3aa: CASSSTGGIEKLFF

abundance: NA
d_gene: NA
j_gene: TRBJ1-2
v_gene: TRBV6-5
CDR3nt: TGTGCCAGCGGTTGGAATGTGAACTATGGCTACACCTTC
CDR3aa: CASGWNVNYGYTF

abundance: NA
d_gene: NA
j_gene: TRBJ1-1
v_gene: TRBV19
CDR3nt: TGTGCCAGTAGTATACGGGGGGACGGGTGGATGAACACTGAAGCTTTCTTT
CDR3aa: CASSIRGDGWMNTEAFF

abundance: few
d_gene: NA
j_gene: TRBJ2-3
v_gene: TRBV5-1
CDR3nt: TGCGCCAGCAGCTTGGACCCAACCGCAGATACGCAGTATTTT
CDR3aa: CASSLDPTADTQYF

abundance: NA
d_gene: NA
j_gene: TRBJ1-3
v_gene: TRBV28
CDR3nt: TGTGCCAGCAGACCGGCAAATCAGAGGAGAAACACCATATATTTT
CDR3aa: CASRPANQRRNTIYF